This entry concerns a single TCR beta chain. Antigen unknown. Indicated treatment: approximately 10-day PBMC culture with coronavirus spike peptide pools or control peptides (ViraFEST assay). These data are taken from a study of vaccination and CD4 T cells after COVID-19. Study-level findings and limits: Convalescent patient numbers were relatively low, with no early post-infection timepoints.

The Oncomine TCR Beta short-read assay generated sequence data from the DNA of cultured CD4+ T cells. TCRdb ran MiXCR on the PCR reads and lists one entry per CDR3 protein. This sample yields roughly 15,000 distinct CDR3 sequences, of which 52% are seen a single time; over 12% belongs to the top ten. The length of the CDR3 is 11 residues. From germline, CDR1 is DFQATT and CDR2 SNEGSKA (reference sequence). The V segment lost 5 bases and the J segment 5 bases; nucleotides outside the gene matches: 2. The material sequenced was CD4+ T cells from blood, cultured in vitro. This sequence was found in a human donor who had recovered from COVID-19. V gene TRBV20-1 combines with J gene TRBJ1-1; 7 bases are shared with TRBD1. The CDR3 DNA sequence: TGCAGTGCTCCACAGGGGACTGAAGCTTTCTTT. This sequence encodes CSAPQGTEAFF.